Shown below are 8 T cell receptor beta chains from a single sample sequenced in a study of control samples from healthy donors and cancer patients. Clones were read by immunoSEQ multiplex PCR, and TCRdb kept only the in-frame ones, dropping some. This table has around 70,000 clones, about 95% appearing once. Sequencing was performed on blood. The receptor source for this set is a woman in her thirties in good health.

The chain has TRBV5-1 and TRBJ1-2, with 8 nucleotides matching TRBD1. Germline CDR1 reads SGHRS; CDR2 reads YFSETQ. The CDR3 totals 14 residues. With 1 base clipped from V and 7 bases from J, the junction kept 6 bases outside the gene matches. The chain's CDR3 is CASSLRQGAGGYTF. DNA for the CDR3: TGCGCCAGCAGCTTGCGGCAGGGGGCCGGTGGCTACACCTTC.

The chain joins TRBV28 to TRBJ1-4; 9 positions agree with TRBD1. V was pared by 4 bases and J by 8 bases, with 8 bases of the junction left unmatched. Per germline, CDR1 MDHEN and CDR2 SYDVKM. This CDR3 spans 15 amino acids. The CDR3: CASSSRGTGNEKLFF. As DNA, the CDR3 is TGTGCCAGCAGTTCTCGGGGGACAGGGAACGAAAAACTGTTTTTT.

This clone was seen just once. V and J are TRBV5-1 and TRBJ2-5; TRBD1 is a possible D gene (5 bases). V was trimmed by 0 bases and J by 0 bases, leaving 12 bases between them. The CDR3 totals 16 residues. Per germline, CDR1 SGHRS and CDR2 YFSETQ. Here the CDR3 reads CASSLEGLFHQETQYF. The CDR3 nucleotides read TGCGCCAGCAGCTTGGAGGGGCTATTCCACCAAGAGACCCAGTACTTC. The whole variable domain, remainder taken from reference TRBV5-1 and TRBJ2-5, is KAGVTQTPRYLIKTRGQQVTLSCSPISGHRSVSWYQQTPGQGLQFLFEYFSETQRNKGNFPGRFSGRQFSNSRSEMNVSTLELGDSALYLCASSLEGLFHQETQYFGPGTRLLVL.

The chain joins TRBV2 to TRBJ2-3, with TRBD1 as a possible D gene (6 bases). V was shortened by 6 bases and J by 0 bases, with 10 bases between the two germline ends. The CDR3 totals 14 residues. Germline-derived CDR1 and CDR2 are SNHLY and FYNNEI. The CDR3 reads CASSDRTSTDTQYF. The CDR3, as DNA: TGTGCCAGCAGCGACAGGACTAGCACAGATACGCAGTATTTT.

The chain combines TRBV28 with TRBJ1-4; TRBD1 aligns across 7 bases. Germline loops: CDR1 MDHEN, CDR2 SYDVKM. The CDR3 runs to 16 residues. V shed 5 bases, J shed 5 bases, and the junction held 11 bases outside the gene matches. The CDR3: CASSPPGGVKNEKLFF. The CDR3 nucleotides are TGTGCCAGCAGTCCCCCAGGGGGGGTCAAAAATGAAAAACTGTTTTTT.

V gene TRBV5-1 combines with J gene TRBJ2-1, with 8 nucleotides matching TRBD2. This CDR3 has 15 residues. The V gene end was trimmed by 2 bases and the J gene end by 8 bases; junction bases not matched to a gene: 9. CDR1 and CDR2 (germline): SGHRS, YFSETQ. The CDR3 reads CASSFDPGGRHEQFF. In DNA, the CDR3 is TGCGCCAGCAGCTTTGATCCGGGGGGGCGACATGAGCAGTTCTTC.

V gene TRBV4-1 combines with J gene TRBJ2-1; 9 bases line up with TRBD1. Germline V gene lookup returns CDR1 MGHRA and CDR2 YSYEKL. CDR3 length: 16 residues. The V and J ends lost 0 bases and 8 bases, in that order; junction bases with no gene match: 8. CDR3 DNA: TGCGCCAGCAGCCAAGACTGGGGGACAGGGTATCATGAGCAGTTCTTC. It translates to CASSQDWGTGYHEQFF.

V is TRBV6-5 and J is TRBJ1-5; 9 nucleotides match TRBD1. This CDR3 contains 15 residues. Losses at the gene ends were 6 bases for V and 5 bases for J; bases not matched to a gene: 8. Germline-derived CDR1 and CDR2 are MNHEY and SVGAGI. CDR3 protein: CASRPGTGNDQPQHF. The CDR3 nucleotides are TGTGCCAGCAGACCCGGGACAGGGAACGATCAGCCCCAGCATTTT.